This T cell receptor (beta chain) was captured by sequencing in a study of vaccination effects on CD4 cells after COVID-19 (dated by TCRdb to between 2022 and 2023). For the wider study: Post-vaccine samples across the study were collected a median of 72 days after the second dose, with a range of 14 to 241. A total of over nine COVID-19 convalescent patients and a handful of SARS-CoV-2-naive healthy vaccine recipients were included in the full study. The study compared SARS-CoV-2 spike-specific CD4+ TCR repertoires before and after mRNA vaccination in COVID-19 convalescent patients and infection-naive vaccine recipients. The Oncomine TCR Beta short-read assay on an Illumina iSeq 100 was used to sequence cultures from other donors in the study.

This clone was found a few times. Its antigen is unknown. Base qualities were left out, and no much larger clone turns up one base away. In the ViraFEST assay, PBMC were stimulated with viral peptide pools, and TCR sequencing was then used to find antigen-specific CD4+ T cell clonotypes based on their expansion. After approximately 11 days of culture, CD4+ T cells were isolated with the EasySep CD4+ T cell isolation kit. Each participant got two doses of an mRNA SARS-CoV-2 vaccine, either BNT162b2 or mRNA-1273. Healthy vaccine recipients had no prior SARS-CoV-2 infection, confirmed by negative nucleocapsid antibodies before and after vaccination. About 1.8 million PBMC per well were cultured with 10 ug/ml peptides in IMDM containing approximately 4.5% human AB serum, 8.5 to 10 IU/ml IL-2 and gentamicin. Half of the culture medium was replaced with fresh IL-2-containing medium on days 3 and 7. Each peptide stimulation condition was cultured in triplicate wells unless otherwise noted. Using Ficoll-Paque Plus gradient centrifugation, PBMC were separated from whole blood and then either used fresh or cryopreserved at -140C. The overlapping peptide pools covered the spike proteins of SARS-CoV-2 and of the common cold coronaviruses HCoV-NL63, HCoV-OC43 and HCoV-229E. The QIAamp micro DNA kit was used to extract genomic DNA from the cultured CD4+ T cells.

The library was built by means of the immunoSEQ multiplex PCR assay. DNA from the cultured, isolated CD4+ T cells was subjected to TCR beta CDR3 sequencing. For the original study's pipeline: The analysis removed non-productive TCR sequences, trimmed reads to the CDR3 region, and retained only CDR3s that were 7 or more amino acids long. Antigen-specific clonotypes were identified using the MANAFEST web app by comparison of expansion in peptide wells against reference cultures. For clones to be considered positive, expansion at FDR<0.05 versus reference and all other wells, an odds ratio above 5, and a frequency above 0.1% in two replicate wells were required. A clonotype was called cross-reactive if it was significantly expanded both in SARS-CoV-2 spike wells and in at least one common cold coronavirus spike condition. CDR3 similarity was assessed by Levenshtein distance with the stringdist R package, and unrooted trees were built with ape in R 3.6.1. TCRdb mirrors the immuneACCESS table, restricted to in-frame sequences. Some clones are absent from its copies; in checked studies, under half trace to an unresolved V gene, and the reason for the others is unknown. V and J calls and clone size are those listed in that table; D and trimming were worked out from the DNA. Counted in this sample were tens of thousands of clones; more than 60% of them appeared once. 7.8% of the sample rests with the top ten.

The paper as a whole reports these results and caveats: Among healthy vaccine recipients, nearly all vaccine-induced clones were SARS-CoV-2 mono-reactive, and only 1 of 255 was cross-reactive with common cold coronaviruses. The study was limited by a small number of convalescent patients, and early post-infection timepoints were lacking. Clones induced by infection and clones induced by vaccination both contracted markedly at late timepoints after vaccination, which fits with T cell responses waning over time.

CDR1 and CDR2 (MNHNS, SASEGT) derive from the germline V gene. Including the terminal cysteine and phenylalanine, the CDR3 comprises 14 residues. Just the 42-base CDR3 DNA is kept, in frame starting at base 1. Relative to germline, V is missing 2 bases and J is missing 5 bases, with 4 bases of the junction outside any gene match. The chain is encoded by TRBV6-1 joined to TRBJ2-5; 8 central bases correspond to TRBD1. Sequencing used CD4+ T cells from PBMCs cultured with SARS-CoV-2 spike peptides, obtained after COVID-19 vaccination. The sample's cell subset or site label, in plain terms: SARS-CoV-2 spike overlapping peptide pool stimulation. This receptor was identified in a human donor who received a COVID-19 vaccine. Read as DNA, the sequence is TGTGCCAGCAGTGAACCTACAGGGGGGGAGACCCAGTACTTC. Translated, this gives CASSEPTGGETQYF.